This section outlines one T cell receptor (beta chain) sequence together with its context. This record belongs to a study of blood T cell repertoires in COVID-19. Study context: Donors in the United States, Italy and Spain gave samples during acute or convalescent COVID-19. In each case, the material was cDNA or gDNA derived from T cells, B-cell-depleted T cells, or PBMCs.

Authors' methods: Amplification of reference gene primers was used by the study to estimate nucleated cell counts. Sequencing was performed with immunoSEQ multiplex PCR; in TCRdb, only in-frame clones are kept and a portion is missing. The D gene and trimming were derived from the DNA, and the V and J assignments and clone size from that table. The data contain fewer than 150,000 clones, 85% to 90% of them singletons. Germline-derived CDR1 and CDR2 are MNHEY and SVGEGT. V was shortened by 4 bases and J by 3 bases, with 4 bases between the two germline ends. This CDR3 region has 11 residues. The V gene is TRBV6-2 or TRBV6-3, the J gene TRBJ2-7; D gene ambiguous. Sequences were obtained from peripheral blood. The TCR sequence derives from a woman aged 35 to 49 with acute or convalescent COVID-19. CDR3 sequence reads: CASSLDYEQYF. As DNA, the CDR3 is TGTGCCAGCAGTTTAGACTACGAGCAGTACTTC.